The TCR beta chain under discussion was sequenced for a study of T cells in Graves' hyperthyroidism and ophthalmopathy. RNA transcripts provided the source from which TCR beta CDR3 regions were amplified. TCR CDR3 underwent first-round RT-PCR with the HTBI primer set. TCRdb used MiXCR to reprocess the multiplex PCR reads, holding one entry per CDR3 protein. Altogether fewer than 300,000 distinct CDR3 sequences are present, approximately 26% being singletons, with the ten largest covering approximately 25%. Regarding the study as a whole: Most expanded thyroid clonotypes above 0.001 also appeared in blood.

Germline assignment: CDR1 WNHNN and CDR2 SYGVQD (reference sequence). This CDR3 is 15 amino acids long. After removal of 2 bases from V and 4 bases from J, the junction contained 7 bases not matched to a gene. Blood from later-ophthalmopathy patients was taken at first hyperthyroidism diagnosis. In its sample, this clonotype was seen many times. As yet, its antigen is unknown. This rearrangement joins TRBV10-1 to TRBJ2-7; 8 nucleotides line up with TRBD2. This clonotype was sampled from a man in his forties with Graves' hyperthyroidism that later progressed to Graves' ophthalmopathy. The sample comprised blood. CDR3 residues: CASSEGVAGTYEQYF. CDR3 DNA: TGCGCCAGCAGTGAGGGGGTAGCGGGAACTTACGAGCAGTACTTC.